The 8 T cell receptor beta chains below come from one sample, sequenced in a study of cytomegalovirus exposure and HLA in healthy donors. Researchers ran the PCR with 60 Vbeta and 13 Jbeta primers. Clones were read by immunoSEQ multiplex PCR, and TCRdb kept only the in-frame ones, dropping some. The sample contains about 160,000 clones, around 84% of which appear only once. The specimen sequenced was PBMCs. These receptors were collected from a young man in good health and CMV-seropositive.

This clone was seen a single time. The J gene is TRBJ2-2, the V gene TRBV7-2, with no clear D. V lost 1 base to trimming and J lost 3 bases, with 6 bases between them. CDR1 is SGHTA, CDR2 FQGNSA, per germline. This CDR3 region has 14 residues. The CDR3 nucleotides read TGTGCCAGCAGCTTAGTCGTAGACACCGGGGAGCTGTTTTTT. It yields the protein CASSLVVDTGELFF.

As concerns this clone: The germline gene is not matched at one end of the junction; a read error may be the cause. This chain uses TRBV15 with TRBJ2-6, with 7 bases lining up with TRBD2. Per germline, CDR1 LNHNV and CDR2 YYDKDF (reference sequence). The CDR3 is made up of 16 amino acids. DNA of the CDR3: TGTGCCACCAGCAGAGGGGACTACTCTGGGGCCAACGGCCTGACTTTC. This codes for CATSRGDYSGANGLTF.

V is TRBV10-3 and J is TRBJ1-6; D ambiguous. Trimming stripped 10 bases from V and 6 bases from J, with 13 bases between. The CDR3 has 13 amino acids. From germline, CDR1 is ENHRY and CDR2 SYGVKD. In DNA form, the CDR3 reads TGTGCCAGGCACCGGGATTTTAATTCACCCCTCCACTTT. Translating it yields CARHRDFNSPLHF.

This chain joins TRBV5-1 and TRBJ2-1; 7 bases match TRBD1. Trimming removed 1 base from V and 7 bases from J; junction bases left unmatched: 2. The CDR3 is 13 residues long. Germline V gene data show CDR1 as SGHRS and CDR2 as YFSETQ. The CDR3, as DNA: TGCGCCAGCAGCTTGCCAGGGGGAAATGAGCAGTTCTTC. This sequence encodes CASSLPGGNEQFF.

The genes are TRBV7-2 and TRBJ1-5; 8 bases line up with TRBD1. The CDR3 has 14 residues. Trimming at V came to 4 bases and at J to 10 bases, leaving 9 bases not matched to a gene. CDR1 is SGHTA and CDR2 is FQGNSA in the germline V gene. The chain's CDR3 is CASSSTGGLQPQHF. CDR3 DNA sequence: TGTGCCAGCAGCTCCACAGGGGGTCTTCAACCCCAGCATTTT.

The V gene is TRBV2, the J gene TRBJ1-2; D unresolved. CDR1 is SNHLY and CDR2 is FYNNEI in the germline V gene. This CDR3 comprises 14 residues. Trimming removed 2 bases from V and 4 bases from J, with 11 bases in between. Here the CDR3 DNA reads TGTGCCAGCAGTGAAAGTACAGCTGCCTATGGCTACACCTTC. It encodes CASSESTAAYGYTF.

The CDR3 spells CASSSRERGWRGGNEQFF. The CDR3 DNA reads TGTGCCAGCAGCTCGAGAGAACGAGGGTGGCGGGGGGGCAATGAGCAGTTCTTC. V usage is TRBV11-2 and J usage is TRBJ2-1, with 9 bases aligning to TRBD2. This CDR3 region has 18 residues. The germline gives CDR1 SGHAT, CDR2 FQNNGV. J gave up 6 bases and V 4 bases, and 16 bases lay outside the gene matches.

J is TRBJ1-4 and V is TRBV4-1; tentatively, D is TRBD1 (6 bases). Germline V gene data show CDR1 as MGHRA and CDR2 as YSYEKL. V dropped 3 bases and J dropped 4 bases, with 9 bases sitting between them. There are 14 residues in the CDR3. The CDR3 protein is CASSHQQGNEKLFF. The CDR3 DNA is TGCGCCAGCAGCCATCAACAGGGTAATGAAAAACTGTTTTTT.